The present T cell receptor (beta chain) was sequenced within a study of blood T cell repertoires in COVID-19. Study-wide background: PBMCs, B-cell-depleted T cells, or T cells were the source of the cDNA or gDNA that made up the material.

V gave up 1 base and J gave up 8 bases; unmatched junction bases: 5. The CDR3 is 14 residues long. Germline CDR1 reads SGHDT; CDR2 reads YYEEEE. The table came from immunoSEQ multiplex PCR; TCRdb's copy has only in-frame clones and leaves some out. The sample has around 210,000 clones, roughly 90% seen once. The recovered donors of Cohort 3 showed two negative PCRs, clearance, or symptom resolution. J is TRBJ1-4 and V is TRBV5-6; TRBD1 agrees at 7 bases. This TCR was sampled from a woman between 18 and 29 years old who had recovered from COVID-19. The sample taken for sequencing was PBMCs or T cells enriched from blood (not recorded which). DNA for the CDR3: TGTGCCAGCAGCTTGACAGGGGCGTACGAAAAACTGTTTTTT. Residues: CASSLTGAYEKLFF.